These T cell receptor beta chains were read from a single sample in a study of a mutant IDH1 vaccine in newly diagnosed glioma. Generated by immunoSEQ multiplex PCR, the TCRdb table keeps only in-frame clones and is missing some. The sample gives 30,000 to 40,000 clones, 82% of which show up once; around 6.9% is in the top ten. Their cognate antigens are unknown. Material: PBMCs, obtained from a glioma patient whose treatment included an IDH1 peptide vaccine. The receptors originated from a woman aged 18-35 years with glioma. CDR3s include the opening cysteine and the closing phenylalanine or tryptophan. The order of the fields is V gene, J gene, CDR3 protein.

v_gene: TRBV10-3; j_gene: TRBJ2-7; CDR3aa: CAIRPQGNYYEQYF
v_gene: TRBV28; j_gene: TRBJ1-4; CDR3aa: CASSLRGGAGNEKLFF
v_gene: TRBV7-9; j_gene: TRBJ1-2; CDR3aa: CASTRTHYGYTF
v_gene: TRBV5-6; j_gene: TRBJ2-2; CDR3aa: CASSGNTGELFF
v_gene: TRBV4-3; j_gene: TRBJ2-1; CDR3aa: CASSQTPGAGIFNEQFF
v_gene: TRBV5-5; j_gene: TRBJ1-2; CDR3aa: CASSFYPVEAGYTF
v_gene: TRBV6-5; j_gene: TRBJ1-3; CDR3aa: CASSTSDRGWNTIYF
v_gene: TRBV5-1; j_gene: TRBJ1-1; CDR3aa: CASSLQGGRGNTEAFF
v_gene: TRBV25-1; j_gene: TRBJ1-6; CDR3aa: CASHRGNNSPLHF
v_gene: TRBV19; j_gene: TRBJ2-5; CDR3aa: CASSDGYLETQYF
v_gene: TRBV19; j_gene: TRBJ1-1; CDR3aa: CASRSPPRSEAFF
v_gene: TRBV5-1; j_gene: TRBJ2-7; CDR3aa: CASSGGVGPYEQYF
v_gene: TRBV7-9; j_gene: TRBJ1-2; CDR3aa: CASSPFGGRRNYGYTF
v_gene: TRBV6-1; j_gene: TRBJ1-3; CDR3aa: CASSEVGRGNTIYF
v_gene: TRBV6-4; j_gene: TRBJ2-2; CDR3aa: CASSRDSDTGELFF
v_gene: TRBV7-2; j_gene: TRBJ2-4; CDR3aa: CASSLVGTQYF
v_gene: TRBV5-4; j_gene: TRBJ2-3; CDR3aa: CASSLGGGARTDTQYF
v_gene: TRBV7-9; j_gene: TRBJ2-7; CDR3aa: CASSPPGAFSYEQYF
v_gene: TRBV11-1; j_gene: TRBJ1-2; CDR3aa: CASSQFPGQGYYGYTF
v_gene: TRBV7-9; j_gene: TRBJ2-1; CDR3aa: CASSLDYNEQFF
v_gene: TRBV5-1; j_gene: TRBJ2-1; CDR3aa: CASSLGQYSYNEQFF
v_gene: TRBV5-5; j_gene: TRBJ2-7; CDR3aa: CASSLVDSYEQYF
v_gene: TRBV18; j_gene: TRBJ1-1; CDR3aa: CASGRGVNTEAFF
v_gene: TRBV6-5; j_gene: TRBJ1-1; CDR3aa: CASSYDRGTEAFF
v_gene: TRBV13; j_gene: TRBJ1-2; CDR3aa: CASSLAVDTRYGYTF
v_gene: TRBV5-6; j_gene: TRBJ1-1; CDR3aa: CASSPGARTTEAFF